The 27 T cell receptor beta chains below come from one sample, sequenced in a study of T cell repertoires in cytomegalovirus infection. TCRdb re-called the reads through MiXCR, storing one row per CDR3 protein. The table lists roughly 800,000 distinct CDR3 sequences, 25% to 30% of them singletons. Antigens of these TCRs are unknown. This specimen was cultured CD8+ T cells from PBMCs, taken from culture after CMV antigen stimulation. All receptors come from a human donor in good health (CMV status not recorded). Some clones in this sample may be carry-over from other donors' samples.

This clonotype has a count of ten or more. The chain links TRBV7-2 to TRBJ2-5; D gene uncertain. CDR3 length equals 13 residues. The V gene lost 5 bases and the J gene lost 3 bases, with 10 bases spanning the gap. CDR1 is SGHTA, CDR2 FQGNSA, per germline. CDR3 in amino acids: CASSPRFEETQYF. CDR3 DNA sequence: TGTGCCAGCAGCCCCAGGTTTGAAGAGACCCAGTACTTC.

The V call is TRBV6-8, the J call TRBJ2-5; D ambiguous. The V and J ends lost 8 bases and 4 bases respectively, with 20 bases between them. The CDR3 is 15 amino acids. Germline V gene data show CDR1 as MNHGY and CDR2 as SAAAGT. CDR3 DNA: TGTGCCAGCGGGTCTGGTCTGGAAGGAAGAGAGACCCAGTACTTC. This translates into CASGSGLEGRETQYF.

This clonotype has just a few counts. V and J are TRBV7-8 and TRBJ2-1; the match to TRBD2 covers 9 bases. The CDR3 loop spans 15 amino acids. Germline-derived CDR1 and CDR2 are SGHVS and FQNEAQ. J lost 10 bases, V lost 2 bases, and 9 bases had no gene match. CDR3 protein: CASSLKGGGAREQFF. The CDR3 DNA is TGTGCCAGCAGCTTAAAGGGCGGGGGGGCCCGGGAGCAGTTCTTC.

The rearrangement joins TRBV12-3 or TRBV12-4 to TRBJ2-5, with TRBD1 as a possible D gene (7 bases). There are 13 residues in the CDR3. Trimming shortened V by 3 bases and J by 13 bases, and 18 bases separated the two germline ends. CDR3 region: CASSFGTAGPGYF. The CDR3 nucleotides are TGTGCCAGCAGTTTTGGGACAGCGGGTCCAGGGTACTTC.

This clonotype was found once. The chain carries TRBV19 and TRBJ1-2, with TRBD1 as a possible D gene (6 bases). Germline V gene data show CDR1 as LNHDA and CDR2 as SQIVND (reference sequence). The ends were cut back, 1 base at V and 4 bases at J, with 25 bases in the middle. This CDR3 is built from 19 residues. For the CDR3, the DNA is TGTGCCAGTAGTATAGTAGGGGGGGCAGGAACGAGTCCCACCTATGGCTACACCTTC. Its translation is CASSIVGGAGTSPTYGYTF.

This clonotype turned up a few times. The V gene is TRBV28, the J gene TRBJ2-5; D possibly corresponds to TRBD1 (6 bases). CDR1 is MDHEN, CDR2 SYDVKM, per germline. The CDR3 has 12 residues. The germline V and J ends were trimmed by 8 bases and 0 bases, with 7 bases remaining between them. The CDR3 coding sequence is TGTGCCAGCGGGGGCTACCAAGAGACCCAGTACTTC. Amino acids: CASGGYQETQYF. Using reference TRBV28 and TRBJ2-5 for the parts outside the CDR3, the full variable domain is DVKVTQSSRYLVKRTGEKVFLECVQDMDHENMFWYRQDPGLGLRLIYFSYDVKMKEKGDIPEGYSVSREKKERFSLILESASTNQTSMYLCASGGYQETQYFGPGTRLLVL.

The chain carries TRBV7-4 and TRBJ2-5; possible D gene TRBD1, 5 bases. Germline values: CDR1 SGHVT, CDR2 SQSDAQ. The V end lost 8 bases, the J end lost 5 bases, and 12 bases lay between the germline ends. CDR3 size: 12 residues. This CDR3 is CASADKGETQYF. DNA for the CDR3: TGTGCCAGCGCTGATAAGGGGGAGACCCAGTACTTC.

This chain connects TRBV9 to TRBJ1-1; D remains ambiguous. This CDR3 is built from 14 residues. CDR1 and CDR2 from the germline V gene are SGDLS and YYNGEE. Trimming left V 4 bases short and J 6 bases short, with 16 bases between. The DNA for the CDR3 is TGTGCCAGCAGCCAAGAGGAAGGGTTCCCTGAAGCTTTCTTT. Its protein is CASSQEEGFPEAFF.

This clonotype occurred many times. This chain connects TRBV7-2 to TRBJ2-5; TRBD2 matches at 10 bases. The length of the CDR3 is 17 residues. Germline-derived CDR1 and CDR2 are SGHTA and FQGNSA. V gave up 0 bases and J gave up 1 base; unmatched junction bases: 5. CDR3 amino acids: CASSLARSGGAQETQYF. The CDR3 nucleotides read TGTGCCAGCAGCTTAGCCCGCAGCGGGGGGGCCCAAGAGACCCAGTACTTC.

The V gene is TRBV19, the J gene TRBJ1-5; 8 bases are a match to TRBD1. There are 15 residues in the CDR3. The J segment lost 1 base and the V segment lost 5 bases, leaving 4 bases of the junction unmatched. Germline V gives CDR1 LNHDA, CDR2 SQIVND (reference sequence). DNA for the CDR3: TGTGCCAGTAGTGCGGACAGGGTGAGCAATCAGCCCCAGCATTTT. Amino acid sequence: CASSADRVSNQPQHF.

Of note for this clonotype: The junction and the germline gene differ at one end; a read error may be behind it. The V and J genes are TRBV7-3 and TRBJ2-3; D possibly uses TRBD1 or TRBD2 (5 bases each). CDR1 is SGHTA, CDR2 FQGTGA, per germline. CDR3 length equals 12 residues. CDR3 in amino acids: CANSLGADTQYF. Written as DNA, the CDR3 is TGTGCCAACAGCCTCGGGGCCGATACGCAGTATTTT.

In DNA form, the CDR3 reads TGTGCCAGCAGCATCCCAGGGTTGAACACTGAAGCTTTCTTT. It yields the protein CASSIPGLNTEAFF. The chain recombines TRBV13 with TRBJ1-1; TRBD1 might be the D (5 bases). V was shortened by 5 bases and J by 0 bases, with 10 bases between the two germline ends. CDR1 is PRHDT and CDR2 is FYEKMQ in the germline V gene (reference sequence). The CDR3 runs to 14 residues.

This rearrangement joins TRBV7-2 to TRBJ1-1; weak D call: TRBD1 (5 bases). Germline CDR1 is SGHTA and CDR2 is FQGNSA. The CDR3 runs to 15 residues. V was clipped by 2 bases and J by 2 bases, with 12 bases between them. The CDR3: CASSLFRGINTEAFF. DNA for the CDR3: TGTGCCAGCAGCTTATTTCGGGGCATAAACACTGAAGCTTTCTTT.

A single count supports this clonotype. V is TRBV12-3 or TRBV12-4 and J is TRBJ2-7, with a tentative D call TRBD1 (6 bases). Trimming cost V 4 bases and J 3 bases, with 13 bases left between them. The CDR3 consists of 14 residues. The CDR3 spells CASSSDRNNYEQYF. CDR3 in DNA: TGTGCCAGCAGTTCGGACAGAAACAACTACGAGCAGTACTTC.

This clonotype was found once. V is TRBV28 and J is TRBJ2-1; D gene ambiguous. From germline, CDR1 is MDHEN and CDR2 SYDVKM. V was pared by 4 bases and J by 0 bases, with 13 bases between. The CDR3 is 16 residues long. CDR3 in DNA: TGTGCCAGCAGTTCATCAGGCTATCCCTCCTACAATGAGCAGTTCTTC. This encodes CASSSSGYPSYNEQFF.

This clonotype was picked up many times. The rearrangement uses TRBV25-1 and TRBJ2-1; 11 bases are a match to TRBD2. The CDR3 has 19 amino acids. Per germline, CDR1 MGHDK and CDR2 SYGVNS. The junction had 9 bases not matched to a gene; V was cut back by 2 bases and J by 0 bases. CDR3 bases: TGTGCCAGCAGTGAACGGGCTAGCGGGGGGCCCAGCTCCTACAATGAGCAGTTCTTC. This gives the protein CASSERASGGPSSYNEQFF.

This clonotype has more than one count but fewer than ten. The CDR3 is CASSRGTGHYGYTF. CDR3 coding DNA: TGTGCCAGCAGTCGGGGGACAGGACACTATGGCTACACCTTC. This chain joins TRBV27 and TRBJ1-2, with 8 positions matching TRBD1. The CDR3 covers 14 residues. With 5 bases clipped from V and 3 bases from J, the junction kept 5 bases outside the gene matches. The germline V gene encodes CDR1 MNHEY and CDR2 SMNVEV (reference sequence).

The chain combines TRBV7-2 with TRBJ1-5; possible D gene TRBD1, 6 bases. Germline lookup yields CDR1 SGHTA and CDR2 FQGNSA. This CDR3 has 15 amino acids. The germline V and J ends were trimmed by 2 bases and 5 bases, with 13 bases remaining between them. The CDR3 loop is CASSLRAGADQPQHF. In DNA form, the CDR3 reads TGTGCCAGCAGCTTACGGGCAGGGGCTGATCAGCCCCAGCATTTT.

This clonotype was seen ten or more times. The chain links TRBV7-2 to TRBJ2-3; D possibly corresponds to TRBD2 (5 bases). CDR1 SGHTA and CDR2 FQGNSA come from the germline V gene. The V end was cut by 0 bases, the J end by 10 bases, with 14 bases between. This CDR3 has 14 residues. CDR3 bases: TGTGCCAGCAGCTTAGCGGAGGACTGGATTGCGCAGTATTTT. Its protein product is CASSLAEDWIAQYF.

The V and J genes are TRBV27 and TRBJ1-4; weak D call: TRBD1 (5 bases). Per the germline V gene, CDR1 is MNHEY and CDR2 is SMNVEV (reference sequence). CDR3 size: 14 residues. The V end was cut by 5 bases, the J end by 4 bases, with 11 bases between. CDR3 DNA: TGTGCCAGCAGTACCAAGGGGTTTAATGAAAAACTGTTTTTT. Protein: CASSTKGFNEKLFF.

This chain connects TRBV6-6 to TRBJ1-4; TRBD1 is a possible D gene (6 bases). Per germline, CDR1 MNHNY and CDR2 SVGAGI (reference sequence). The V end lost 0 bases, the J end lost 4 bases, and 33 bases lay between the germline ends. The CDR3 extends over 23 amino acids. The CDR3 spells CASSYSVYAWWGAEDSLNEKLFF. In DNA form, the CDR3 reads TGTGCCAGCAGTTACTCAGTATACGCTTGGTGGGGGGCTGAGGACAGCCTTAATGAAAAACTGTTTTTT.

In its sample, this clonotype was seen a few times. The rearrangement links TRBV5-4 to TRBJ2-1; D gene uncertain. With 0 bases removed from V and 9 bases from J, the gap between germline ends came to 7 bases. This CDR3 has 12 amino acids. Germline CDR1 SGHNT, CDR2 YYREEE (reference sequence). The CDR3 DNA follows: TGTGCCAGCAGCTTGGGAACTATTGAGCAGTTCTTC. This translates into CASSLGTIEQFF. Using reference TRBV5-4 and TRBJ2-1 for the parts outside the CDR3, the full variable domain is ETGVTQSPTHLIKTRGQQVTLRCSSQSGHNTVSWYQQALGQGPQFIFQYYREEENGRGNFPPRFSGLQFPNYSSELNVNALELDDSALYLCASSLGTIEQFFGPGTRLTVL.

J is TRBJ1-4 and V is TRBV6-5; TRBD1 is a possible D gene (5 bases). The CDR3 contains 12 residues. CDR1 is MNHEY, CDR2 SVGAGI, per germline. Trimming stripped 0 bases from V and 10 bases from J, with 6 bases between. This CDR3 reads CASSYSGGKLFF. CDR3 nucleotide sequence: TGTGCCAGCAGTTACTCGGGGGGAAAACTGTTTTTT.

A word on this clonotype: This could be a read error, since a much larger clone is one nucleotide away. This rearrangement joins TRBV28 to TRBJ1-2; D gene ambiguous. V lost 6 bases and J 4 bases, leaving 6 bases between the germline ends. The CDR3 sequence is 11 residues long. Germline CDR1 MDHEN, CDR2 SYDVKM. The DNA of the CDR3 is TGTGCCAGCAGGCACGGCTATGGCTACACCTTC. The encoded protein is CASRHGYGYTF.

Many counts were recorded for this clonotype. The V gene is TRBV7-2, the J gene TRBJ2-2; 8 nucleotides match TRBD1. In germline, CDR1 is SGHTA, CDR2 FQGNSA. The ends lost 5 bases at V and 9 bases at J; junction bases unmatched: 11. This CDR3 has 15 amino acids. CDR3 sequence (DNA): TGTGCCAGCAGCCTGGTTACACAGGGGGGTTGGGAGCTGTTTTTT. It specifies CASSLVTQGGWELFF.

This chain joins TRBV7-9 and TRBJ1-1; D unclear. V lost 0 bases and J lost 7, with 18 bases in between. Looked up from germline, CDR1 is SEHNR and CDR2 is FQNEAQ (reference sequence). The CDR3 is 16 amino acids. Here the CDR3 reads CASSLADLDRKHEAFF. As DNA, the CDR3 is TGTGCCAGCAGCTTAGCGGATCTCGACCGTAAACATGAAGCTTTCTTT. The full variable domain, rest sourced from reference TRBV7-9 and TRBJ1-1, is DTGVSQNPRHKITKRGQNVTFRCDPISEHNRLYWYRQTLGQGPEFLTYFQNEAQLEKSRLLSDRFSAERPKGSFSTLEIQRTEQGDSAMYLCASSLADLDRKHEAFFGQGTRLTVV.

There are a few counts of this clonotype. The chain combines TRBV10-3 with TRBJ2-7, with 7 positions matching TRBD1. The length of the CDR3 is 16 residues. Germline CDR1 ENHRY, CDR2 SYGVKD. Germline trimming cut 6 bases from V and 4 bases from J; bases unmatched to any gene: 15. DNA of the CDR3: TGTGCCATCAGCCTGGGACAGCCGTTCAAAGATTACGAGCAGTACTTC. This sequence encodes CAISLGQPFKDYEQYF.